This record concerns one T cell receptor beta chain sequence. Its specificity is unknown. This sample is part of a study of cytomegalovirus exposure and HLA in healthy donors. About the research overall: The study's early data release held 80 million to 95 million unique TCRs from HLA-typed donors.

CDR1 SGHNT and CDR2 YENEEA come from the germline V gene. Trimming cost V 0 bases and J 3 bases; bases outside gene matches: 2. The CDR3 contains 15 residues. Study observations and caveats: A list of 150 or so TCR beta chains associated with cytomegalovirus was given.

Likely unrecorded immune exposures existed in these nominally healthy donors. The PCR ran on 60 Vbeta and 13 Jbeta primers. Using immunoSEQ multiplex PCR, the repertoire was profiled, and TCRdb retains in-frame clones only, with some absent. The table shows about 240,000 clones, with about 81% occurring only once. V is TRBV11-3 and J is TRBJ1-3, with 7 positions matching TRBD1. The source is a woman in her thirties or forties in good health and CMV-seropositive. The sequencing input was PBMCs. CDR3 amino acids: CASSLDHRGGNTIYF. In DNA form, the CDR3 reads TGTGCCAGCAGCTTAGACCACAGGGGTGGAAACACCATATATTTT.